This T cell receptor beta chain was obtained from a study of blood T cell repertoires in COVID-19 (dated by TCRdb to the early 2020s). Turning to the overall study: Samples from collaborators originated in the United States, Italy and Spain and spanned both the acute and convalescent phases of COVID-19. A freely available public database, intended as a resource for researchers studying the immune response to SARS-CoV-2, is where the repertoires were released. The dataset comprised deeply sampled blood TCRbeta repertoires from subjects exposed to, actively infected with, or recovered from COVID-19. The material from the prospective study consisted of cDNA or gDNA derived from T cells, B-cell-depleted T cells, or PBMCs. Where available, HLA class I and class II types were taken from metadata supplied by the sample provider and were not determined by assay-based typing. The sample metadata nearly always contained a de-identified subject ID, COVID-19 status, age in years and sex. The samples were drawn from the first 160 participants of the ongoing ImmuneRACE study and from some 1,300 subjects provided by 6 global collaborators.

Collaborating institutions collected whole blood in K2EDTA tubes following their own protocols. For TCRbeta analysis, collaborator samples were shipped as frozen whole blood, as isolated PBMCs, or as DNA extracted from either sample type. TCRbeta CDR3 regions were amplified from genomic DNA by means of the immunoSEQ Assay, a bias-controlled multiplex PCR. Under the source paper's analysis protocol: The number of nucleated cells in each sample was estimated by amplification of reference gene primers within the assay. To quantify the absolute abundance of each unique TCRbeta CDR3 rearrangement, sequence reads were collapsed and filtered. For each sample, productive Simpson clonality was calculated by taking the square root of Simpson's diversity index across productive rearrangements. TCRdb took over this immuneACCESS table, retaining in-frame rearrangements with V and J assigned. Such tables are incomplete; in checked studies, under half of the missing clones stem from an unresolved V gene, and the remainder is unexplained. V and J calls and clone size are copied from that table; D and trimming were computed from the DNA. The sample table holds almost 300,000 clones, of which around 84% were seen once. The ten largest clones add up to roughly 1.3% of the sample.

Findings and caveats that apply to the study as a whole: The amount of clinical and demographic metadata varied by source and participant and was provided uncurated.

Worth noting for this clone: This clone's antigen is unknown. No quality values exist for individual bases; no much larger clone is one base distant.

From V the trimming removes 0 bases and from J it removes 7 bases, while the gene matches leave 8 bases of the junction unaccounted for. From cysteine to phenylalanine, the CDR3 is 16 amino acids long. Only CDR3 DNA remains: 48 bases, in frame from the first base. CDR1 and CDR2 are read off the germline V gene (reference sequence) as LGHDT and YNNKEL. The sequence joins TRBV3-1 (or the pseudogene TRBV3-2) to TRBJ2-4; the central 8 bases match TRBD2. Material for sequencing was peripheral blood. The receptor was derived from a man between 65 and 85 years old with acute or convalescent COVID-19. The CDR3 region: CASSQDLGLVKNIQYF. Read as DNA, the sequence is TGTGCCAGCAGCCAAGATTTGGGACTAGTGAAGAACATTCAGTACTTC.